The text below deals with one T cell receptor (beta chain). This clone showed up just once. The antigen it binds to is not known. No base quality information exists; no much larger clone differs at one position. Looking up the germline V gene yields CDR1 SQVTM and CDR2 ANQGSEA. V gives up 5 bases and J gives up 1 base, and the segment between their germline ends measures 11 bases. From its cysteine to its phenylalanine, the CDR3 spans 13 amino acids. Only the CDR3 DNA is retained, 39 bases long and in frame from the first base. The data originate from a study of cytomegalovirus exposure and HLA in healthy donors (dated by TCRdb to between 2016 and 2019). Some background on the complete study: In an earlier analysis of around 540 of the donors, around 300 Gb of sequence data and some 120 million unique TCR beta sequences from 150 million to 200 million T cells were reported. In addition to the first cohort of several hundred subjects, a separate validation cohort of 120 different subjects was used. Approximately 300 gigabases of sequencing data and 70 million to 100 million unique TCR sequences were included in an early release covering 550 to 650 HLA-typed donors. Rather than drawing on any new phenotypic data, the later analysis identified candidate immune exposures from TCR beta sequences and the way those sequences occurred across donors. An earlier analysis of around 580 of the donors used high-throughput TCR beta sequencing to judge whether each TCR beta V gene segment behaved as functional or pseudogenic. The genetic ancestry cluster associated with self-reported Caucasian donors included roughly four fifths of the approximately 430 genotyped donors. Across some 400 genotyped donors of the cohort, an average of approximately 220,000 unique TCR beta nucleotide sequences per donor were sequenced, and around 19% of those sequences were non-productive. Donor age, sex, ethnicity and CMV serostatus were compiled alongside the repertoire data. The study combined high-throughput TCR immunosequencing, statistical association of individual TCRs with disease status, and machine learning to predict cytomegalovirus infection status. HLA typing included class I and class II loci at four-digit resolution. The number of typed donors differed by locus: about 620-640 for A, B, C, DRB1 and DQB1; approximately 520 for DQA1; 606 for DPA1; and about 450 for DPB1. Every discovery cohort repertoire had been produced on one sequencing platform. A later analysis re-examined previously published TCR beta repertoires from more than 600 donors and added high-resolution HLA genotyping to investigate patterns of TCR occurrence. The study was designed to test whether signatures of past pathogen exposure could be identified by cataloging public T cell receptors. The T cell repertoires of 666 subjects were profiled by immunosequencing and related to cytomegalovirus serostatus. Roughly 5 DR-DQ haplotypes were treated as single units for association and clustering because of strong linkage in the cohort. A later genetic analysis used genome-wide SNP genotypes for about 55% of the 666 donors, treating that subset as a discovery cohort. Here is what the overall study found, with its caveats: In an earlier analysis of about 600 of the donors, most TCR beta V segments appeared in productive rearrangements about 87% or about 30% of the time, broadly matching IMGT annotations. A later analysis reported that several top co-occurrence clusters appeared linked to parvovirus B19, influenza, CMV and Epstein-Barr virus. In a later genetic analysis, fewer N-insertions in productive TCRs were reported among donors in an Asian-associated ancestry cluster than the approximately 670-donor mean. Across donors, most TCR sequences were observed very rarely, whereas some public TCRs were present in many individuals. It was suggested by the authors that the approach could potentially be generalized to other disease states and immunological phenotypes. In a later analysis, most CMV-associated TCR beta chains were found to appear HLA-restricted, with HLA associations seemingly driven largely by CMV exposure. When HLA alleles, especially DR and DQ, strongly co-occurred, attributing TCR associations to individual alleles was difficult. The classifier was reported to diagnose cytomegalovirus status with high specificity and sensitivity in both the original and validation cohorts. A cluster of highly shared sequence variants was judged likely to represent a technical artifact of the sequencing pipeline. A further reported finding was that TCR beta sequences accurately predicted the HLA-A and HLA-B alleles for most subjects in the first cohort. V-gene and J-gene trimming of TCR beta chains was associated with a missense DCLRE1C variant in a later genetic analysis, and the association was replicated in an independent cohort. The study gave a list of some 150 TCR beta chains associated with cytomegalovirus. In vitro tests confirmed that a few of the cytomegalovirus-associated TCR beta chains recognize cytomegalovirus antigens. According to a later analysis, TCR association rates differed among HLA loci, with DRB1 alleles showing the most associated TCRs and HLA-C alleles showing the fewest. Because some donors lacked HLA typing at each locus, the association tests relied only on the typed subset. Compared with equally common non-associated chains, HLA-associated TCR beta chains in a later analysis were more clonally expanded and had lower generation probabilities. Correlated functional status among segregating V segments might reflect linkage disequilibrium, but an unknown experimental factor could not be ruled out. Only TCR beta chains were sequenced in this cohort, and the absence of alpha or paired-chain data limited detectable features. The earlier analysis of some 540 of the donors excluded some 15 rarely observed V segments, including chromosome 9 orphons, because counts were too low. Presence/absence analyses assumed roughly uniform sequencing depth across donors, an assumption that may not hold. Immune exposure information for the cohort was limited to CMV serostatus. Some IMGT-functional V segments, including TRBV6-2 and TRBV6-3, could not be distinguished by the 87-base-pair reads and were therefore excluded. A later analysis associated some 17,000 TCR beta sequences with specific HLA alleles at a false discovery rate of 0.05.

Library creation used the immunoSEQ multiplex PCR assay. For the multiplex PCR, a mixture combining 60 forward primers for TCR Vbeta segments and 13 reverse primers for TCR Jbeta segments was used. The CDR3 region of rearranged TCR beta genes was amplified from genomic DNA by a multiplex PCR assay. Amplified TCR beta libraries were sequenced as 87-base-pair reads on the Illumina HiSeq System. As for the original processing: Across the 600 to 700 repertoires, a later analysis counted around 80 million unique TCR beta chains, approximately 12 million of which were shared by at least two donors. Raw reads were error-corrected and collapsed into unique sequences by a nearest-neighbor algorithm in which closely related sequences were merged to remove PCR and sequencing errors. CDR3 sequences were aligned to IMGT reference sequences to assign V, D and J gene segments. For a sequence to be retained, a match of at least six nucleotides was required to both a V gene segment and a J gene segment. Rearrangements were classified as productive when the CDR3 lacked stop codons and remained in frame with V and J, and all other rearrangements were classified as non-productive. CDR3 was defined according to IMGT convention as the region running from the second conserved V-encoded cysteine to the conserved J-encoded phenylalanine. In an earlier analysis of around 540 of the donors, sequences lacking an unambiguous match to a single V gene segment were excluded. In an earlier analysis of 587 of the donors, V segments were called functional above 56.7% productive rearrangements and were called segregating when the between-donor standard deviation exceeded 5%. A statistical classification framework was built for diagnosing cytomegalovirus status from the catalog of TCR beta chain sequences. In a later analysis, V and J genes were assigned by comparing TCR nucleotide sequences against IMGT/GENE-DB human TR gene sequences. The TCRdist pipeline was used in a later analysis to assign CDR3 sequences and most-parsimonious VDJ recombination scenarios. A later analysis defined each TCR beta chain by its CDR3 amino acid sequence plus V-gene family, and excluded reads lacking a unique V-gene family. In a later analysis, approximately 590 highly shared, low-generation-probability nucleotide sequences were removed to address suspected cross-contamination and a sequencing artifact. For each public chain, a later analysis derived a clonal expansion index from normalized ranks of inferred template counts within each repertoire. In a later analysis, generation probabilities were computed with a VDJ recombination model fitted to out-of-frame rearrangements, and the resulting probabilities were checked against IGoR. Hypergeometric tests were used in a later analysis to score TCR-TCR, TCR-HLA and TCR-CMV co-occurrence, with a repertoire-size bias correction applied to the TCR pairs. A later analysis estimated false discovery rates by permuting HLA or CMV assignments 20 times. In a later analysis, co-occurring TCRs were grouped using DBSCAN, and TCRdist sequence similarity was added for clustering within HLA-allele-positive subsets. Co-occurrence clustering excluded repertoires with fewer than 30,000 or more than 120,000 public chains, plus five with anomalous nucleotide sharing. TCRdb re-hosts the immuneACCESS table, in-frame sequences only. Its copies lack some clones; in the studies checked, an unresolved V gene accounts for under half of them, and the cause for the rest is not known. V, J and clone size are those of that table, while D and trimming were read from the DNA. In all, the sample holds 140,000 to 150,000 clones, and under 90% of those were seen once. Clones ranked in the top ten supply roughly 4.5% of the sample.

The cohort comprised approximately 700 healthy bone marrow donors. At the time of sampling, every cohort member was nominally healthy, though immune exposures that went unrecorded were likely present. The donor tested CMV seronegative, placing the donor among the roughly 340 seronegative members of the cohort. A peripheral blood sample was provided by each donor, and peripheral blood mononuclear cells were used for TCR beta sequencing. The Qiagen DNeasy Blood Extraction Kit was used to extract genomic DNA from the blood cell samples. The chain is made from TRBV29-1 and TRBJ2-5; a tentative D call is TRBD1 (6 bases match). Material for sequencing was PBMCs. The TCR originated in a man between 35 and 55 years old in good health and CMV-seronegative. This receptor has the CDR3 CSVQGNLQETQYF. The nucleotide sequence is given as TGCAGCGTTCAGGGGAACCTCCAAGAGACCCAGTACTTC.